This passage covers 11 T cell receptor beta chains from one sample sequenced in a study of blood T cells in healthy people across ages. A sample-barcoded 5' primer and a J-beta primer mix were used in a second PCR of roughly 6 to 11 cycles. MiXCR, run by TCRdb on the 5' RACE reads, gives a single entry per CDR3 protein. The sample carries about 1,800,000 distinct CDR3 sequences, roughly 27% recorded once. The sequencing sample was made of blood. The origin of the receptors is a woman aged 25 to 39 in good health.

This clonotype was seen repeatedly, ten times or more. The chain combines TRBV5-1 with TRBJ2-7; weak D call: TRBD1 (6 bases). Per germline, CDR1 SGHRS and CDR2 YFSETQ. Between the trimmed V and J ends, which lost 2 bases and 4 bases, there was a span of 13 bases. The CDR3 runs to 14 residues. The CDR3 region has the DNA TGCGCCAGCAGCTTTACCGGGACACAATACGAGCAGTACTTC. Translating it yields CASSFTGTQYEQYF.

The V gene is TRBV7-2, the J gene TRBJ1-2, with 7 bases lining up with TRBD1. The germline V gene has CDR1 SGHTA and CDR2 FQGNSA. This CDR3 has 15 residues. V lost 5 bases, J lost 8 bases, and 14 bases stayed unmatched. CDR3 in DNA: TGTGCCAGCAGCCAAACGAGACAGGGTTTTGGAGGCTACACCTTC. The encoded protein is CASSQTRQGFGGYTF. Using reference TRBV7-2 and TRBJ1-2 for the parts outside the CDR3, the full variable domain is GAGVSQSPSNKVTEKGKDVELRCDPISGHTALYWYRQSLGQGLEFLIYFQGNSAPDKSGLPSDRFSAERTGGSVSTLTIQRTQQEDSAVYLCASSQTRQGFGGYTFGSGTRLTVV.

This clonotype was detected once. The chain joins TRBV2 to TRBJ2-3, with TRBD2 identical over 7 bases. Trimming removed 5 bases from V and 0 bases from J; junction bases left unmatched: 8. Per germline, CDR1 SNHLY and CDR2 FYNNEI. The CDR3 has 16 residues. This CDR3 is CASSNPGEGSTDTQYF. CDR3 in DNA: TGTGCCAGCAGTAATCCTGGGGAGGGGAGCACAGATACGCAGTATTTT. Full variable domain (rest looked up from reference TRBV2 and TRBJ2-3): EPEVTQTPSHQVTQMGQEVILRCVPISNHLYFYWYRQILGQKVEFLVSFYNNEISEKSEIFDDQFSVERPDGSNFTLKIRSTKLEDSAMYFCASSNPGEGSTDTQYFGPGTRLTVL.

This clonotype was picked up many times. The J gene is TRBJ2-7, the V gene TRBV28; 8 nucleotides align to TRBD1. The germline gives CDR1 MDHEN, CDR2 SYDVKM. With 6 bases clipped from V and 0 bases from J, the junction kept 7 bases outside the gene matches. This CDR3 region has 15 residues. The CDR3 loop reads CASSPDRAFSYEQYF. The CDR3 DNA reads TGTGCCAGCAGCCCGGACAGGGCGTTCTCCTACGAGCAGTACTTC.

The chain recombines TRBV7-9 with TRBJ1-3; D gene uncertain. From germline, CDR1 is SEHNR and CDR2 FQNEAQ (reference sequence). Deletions cut 5 bases from V and 5 bases from J, with 10 bases between. CDR3 length: 13 residues. In DNA, the CDR3 is TGTGCCAGCAGCCCTACAGAGAGAAACACCATATATTTT. Translation: CASSPTERNTIYF.

At least ten counts were recorded for this clonotype. The chain has TRBV9 and TRBJ2-7; possibly TRBD2 for D (5 bases). V lost 0 bases and J lost 5, with 6 bases in between. The CDR3 runs 12 residues. Germline loops: CDR1 SGDLS, CDR2 YYNGEE. DNA of the CDR3: TGTGCCAGCAGCGTAGTGGAGGACGAGCAGTACTTC. Protein: CASSVVEDEQYF.

The chain has TRBV6-6 and TRBJ1-3; 7 positions agree with TRBD1. J lost 2 bases, V lost 2 bases, and 0 bases had no gene match. This CDR3 contains 14 residues. Germline lookup yields CDR1 MNHNY and CDR2 SVGAGI (reference sequence). CDR3: CASSYGQAGNTIYF. CDR3 nucleotides: TGTGCCAGCAGTTACGGACAGGCTGGAAACACCATATATTTT.

In its sample, this clonotype was seen many times. The gene calls are TRBV7-2 and TRBJ2-7; no firm D call. The CDR3 is made up of 12 amino acids. The V gene lost 0 bases and the J gene lost 7 bases, with 7 bases spanning the gap. Germline lookup yields CDR1 SGHTA and CDR2 FQGNSA. CDR3 amino acids: CASSLAFGEQYF. In nucleotides, the CDR3 is TGTGCCAGCAGCTTAGCCTTCGGTGAGCAGTACTTC.

V usage is TRBV27 and J usage is TRBJ2-1; D remains ambiguous. CDR1 MNHEY and CDR2 SMNVEV come from the germline V gene (reference sequence). Between the trimmed V and J ends, which lost 4 bases and 4 bases, there was a span of 14 bases. This CDR3 has 15 residues. CDR3 nucleotides: TGTGCCAGCAGTTCTGAGTCCGGACCTTACAATGAGCAGTTCTTC. Its translation is CASSSESGPYNEQFF.

This chain links TRBV28 with TRBJ2-3; 13 bases line up with TRBD2. Germline V lookup: CDR1 MDHEN, CDR2 SYDVKM. The V gene end was trimmed by 3 bases and the J gene end by 5 bases; junction bases not matched to a gene: 8. CDR3 length: 17 residues. The CDR3 loop reads CASSLGLAGSPGDTQYF. For the CDR3, the DNA is TGTGCCAGCAGTTTGGGACTAGCGGGGTCCCCAGGAGATACGCAGTATTTT. The whole variable domain, remainder taken from reference TRBV28 and TRBJ2-3, is DVKVTQSSRYLVKRTGEKVFLECVQDMDHENMFWYRQDPGLGLRLIYFSYDVKMKEKGDIPEGYSVSREKKERFSLILESASTNQTSMYLCASSLGLAGSPGDTQYFGPGTRLTVL.

The chain joins TRBV12-3 or TRBV12-4 to TRBJ2-7; no definite D call. The V end was cut by 3 bases, the J end by 6 bases, with 12 bases between. The CDR3 is 13 residues long. The CDR3 region is CASSFRDSGEQYF. The CDR3 bases are TGTGCCAGCAGTTTTCGCGACTCCGGCGAGCAGTACTTC.